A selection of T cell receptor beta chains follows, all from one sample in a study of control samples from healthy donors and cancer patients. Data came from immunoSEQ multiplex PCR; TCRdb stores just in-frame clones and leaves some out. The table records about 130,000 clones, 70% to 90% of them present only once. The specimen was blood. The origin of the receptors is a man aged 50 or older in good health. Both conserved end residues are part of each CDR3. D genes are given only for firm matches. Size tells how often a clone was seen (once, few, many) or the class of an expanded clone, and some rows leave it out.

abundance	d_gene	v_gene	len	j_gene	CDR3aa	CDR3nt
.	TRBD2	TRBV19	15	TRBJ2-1	CASSPLAGVYNEQFF	TGTGCCAGTAGTCCTCTAGCGGGAGTCTACAATGAGCAGTTCTTC
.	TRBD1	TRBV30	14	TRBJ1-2	CAWRGTGSNYGYTF	TGTGCCTGGAGAGGGACAGGGAGTAACTATGGCTACACCTTC
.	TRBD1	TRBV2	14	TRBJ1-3	CASSDDRAKDTIYF	TGTGCCAGCAGCGATGACAGGGCTAAAGACACCATATATTTT
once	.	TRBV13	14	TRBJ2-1	CASSTGSDYNEQFF	TGTGCCAGCAGCACTGGGAGCGATTACAATGAGCAGTTCTTC
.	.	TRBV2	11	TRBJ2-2	CASGATGELFF	TGTGCCAGCGGGGCCACCGGGGAGCTGTTTTTT
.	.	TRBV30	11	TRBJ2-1	CAWGELNEQFF	TGTGCCTGGGGGGAGCTCAATGAGCAGTTCTTC
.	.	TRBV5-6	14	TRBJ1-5	CASSVGYGTSPQHF	TGTGCCAGCAGCGTGGGGTACGGAACTTCGCCCCAGCATTTT
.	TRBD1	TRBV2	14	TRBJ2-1	CASSGTGVVDEQFF	TGTGCCAGCAGTGGGACAGGGGTTGTAGATGAGCAGTTCTTC
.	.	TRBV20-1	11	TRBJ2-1	CSARLDGEQFF	TGCAGTGCCAGACTAGATGGTGAGCAGTTCTTC
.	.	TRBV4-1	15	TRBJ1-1	CASSQGPETNTEAFF	TGCGCCAGCAGCCAAGGCCCCGAAACGAACACTGAAGCTTTCTTT
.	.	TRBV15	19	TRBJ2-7	CATSREVWTAHNPSYEQYF	TGTGCCACCAGCAGAGAGGTTTGGACAGCCCACAACCCATCCTACGAGCAGTACTTC